Below are 32 T cell receptor beta chains sequenced from a single sample in a study of T-cell reconstitution after alpha-beta-depleted transplantation in children. Preparation of the TCRbeta library was carried out with unique molecular identifiers. TCRdb itself ran the PCR reads through MiXCR, one entry per CDR3 protein. This sample has some 460,000 distinct CDR3 sequences, with around 15% found just once. The sample was PBMCs, mostly from graft donor cells, taken 360 days after TCRalphabeta/CD19-depleted stem cell transplant. These receptors were collected from a boy in the first two years of life who had a stem cell transplant for Wiskott-Aldrich syndrome, so the T cells may come from the graft donor.

The chain links TRBV6-5 to TRBJ2-5, with 8 nucleotides matching TRBD2. V lost 2 bases to trimming and J lost 5 bases; unmatched junction nucleotides: 16. The CDR3 covers 18 residues. Germline V gene data show CDR1 as MNHEY and CDR2 as SVGAGI. CDR3 nucleotides: TGTGCCAGCAGTTACCCCACACCGGGACTAGGCATTGGGGAGACCCAGTACTTC. Its protein product is CASSYPTPGLGIGETQYF.

This clonotype has only a few counts. The CDR3 region is CASSVPGQGGTNNSPLHF. The CDR3 DNA reads TGTGCCAGCAGCGTCCCGGGACAGGGTGGTACGAATAATTCACCCCTCCACTTT. The J gene is TRBJ1-6, the V gene TRBV6-5; 9 bases align to TRBD1. The CDR3 covers 18 residues. Per germline, CDR1 MNHEY and CDR2 SVGAGI. The V gene end was trimmed by 6 bases and the J gene end by 5 bases; junction bases not matched to a gene: 14.

This clonotype was recorded a few times. The V call is TRBV29-1, the J call TRBJ2-7, with 13 bases matching TRBD2. Germline CDR1 is SQVTM and CDR2 is ANQGSEA. V dropped 7 bases and J dropped 1; count of bases not matched to a gene: 10. The CDR3 is 16 amino acids. The CDR3 DNA reads as TGCAGCGCTGGTGAGACTAGCGGGAGGAGGTCCTACGAGCAGTACTTC. The encoded protein is CSAGETSGRRSYEQYF.

V is TRBV3-1 and J is TRBJ2-3; 7 bases line up with TRBD2. CDR1 and CDR2 from the germline V gene are LGHDT and YNNKEL (reference sequence). V lost 0 bases and J lost 6; bases outside the gene matches: 3. The CDR3 has 14 residues. The CDR3 DNA reads TGTGCCAGCAGCCAAGAGGCGGGAGTTGATACGCAGTATTTT. Protein: CASSQEAGVDTQYF.

This clonotype was detected a few times. As DNA, the CDR3 is TGTGCCAGCAGCTTAGCGGAAATGCAGTACTTC. Residues: CASSLAEMQYF. The rearrangement links TRBV7-9 to TRBJ2-7; no definite D call. The CDR3 covers 11 residues. Trimming shortened V by 0 bases and J by 9 bases, and 6 bases separated the two germline ends. Per the germline V gene, CDR1 is SEHNR and CDR2 is FQNEAQ (reference sequence).

This rearrangement joins TRBV12-3 or TRBV12-4 to TRBJ1-1; perhaps TRBD1 as D (5 bases). There are 14 residues in the CDR3. V lost 2 bases and J 4 bases, leaving 11 bases between the germline ends. CDR3 nucleotide sequence: TGTGCCAGCAGTTTATATCAGGGACGCACTGAAGCTTTCTTT. Translation: CASSLYQGRTEAFF.

The rearrangement uses TRBV29-1 and TRBJ1-5, with a possible D match to TRBD1 (5 bases). V lost 4 bases and J lost 3, with 10 bases in between. Germline-derived CDR1 and CDR2 are SQVTM and ANQGSEA. The CDR3 has 13 amino acids. CDR3 sequence (DNA): TGCAGCGTTGCTGGGACCGACAATCAGCCCCAGCATTTT. Its translation is CSVAGTDNQPQHF. The variable domain in full, with the rest retrieved from reference TRBV29-1 and TRBJ1-5, is SAVISQKPSRDICQRGTSLTIQCQVDSQVTMMFWYRQQPGQSLTLIATANQGSEATYESGFVIDKFPISRPNLTFSTLTVSNMSPEDSSIYLCSVAGTDNQPQHFGDGTRLSIL.

The chain couples TRBV20-1 to TRBJ2-1, with D possibly being TRBD2 (6 bases). CDR1 is DFQATT, CDR2 SNEGSKA, per germline (reference sequence). This CDR3 comprises 13 residues. Between the trimmed V and J ends, which lost 6 bases and 4 bases, there was a span of 13 bases. CDR3 sequence reads: CSAPTGVYNEQFF. Written as DNA, the CDR3 is TGCAGTGCCCCAACGGGGGTGTACAATGAGCAGTTCTTC.

The chain uses TRBV27 and TRBJ2-1, with 9 bases identical to TRBD2. This CDR3 comprises 14 residues. The V gene end was trimmed by 2 bases and the J gene end by 9 bases; junction bases not matched to a gene: 5. CDR1 and CDR2 from the germline V gene are MNHEY and SMNVEV (reference sequence). CDR3 sequence reads: CASSLAGGPLEQFF. In nucleotides, the CDR3 is TGTGCCAGCAGTTTAGCGGGGGGGCCGCTTGAGCAGTTCTTC.

This clonotype has a handful of counts. The chain joins TRBV4-1 to TRBJ1-2; 7 bases agree with TRBD1. The germline CDR1 and CDR2 sequences are MGHRA and YSYEKL. This CDR3 is built from 18 residues. V shed 4 bases, J shed 0 bases, and the junction held 14 bases outside the gene matches. The CDR3 coding sequence is TGCGCCAGCAGCCCAGCGGGACAGAGGAGCCCAGCTAACTATGGCTACACCTTC. This encodes CASSPAGQRSPANYGYTF.

The genes are TRBV5-1 and TRBJ2-3; possibly TRBD2 for D (6 bases). Trimming shortened V by 4 bases and J by 4 bases, and 13 bases separated the two germline ends. Germline lookup yields CDR1 SGHRS and CDR2 YFSETQ. CDR3 length equals 14 residues. The CDR3 DNA follows: TGCGCCAGCAGCCCGGACTATTTGGCAGATACGCAGTATTTT. This gives the protein CASSPDYLADTQYF.

V gene TRBV29-1 combines with J gene TRBJ2-4; D is ambiguous. Trimming stripped 7 bases from V and 5 bases from J, with 15 bases between. The germline gives CDR1 SQVTM, CDR2 ANQGSEA. This CDR3 has 13 amino acids. CDR3 sequence reads: CSAHTYWENIQYF. The CDR3 DNA follows: TGCAGCGCCCACACGTACTGGGAAAACATTCAGTACTTC.

The genes are TRBV6-5 and TRBJ1-4; D not certain. The CDR3 totals 16 residues. Trimming shortened V by 0 bases and J by 0 bases, and 8 bases separated the two germline ends. Germline CDR1 MNHEY, CDR2 SVGAGI. CDR3 loop: CASSYSTTPTNEKLFF. The CDR3 region has the DNA TGTGCCAGCAGTTACTCGACCACGCCAACTAATGAAAAACTGTTTTTT.

The genes are TRBV4-3 and TRBJ2-3; D is undetermined. The germline V gene has CDR1 LGHNA and CDR2 YSLEER. Deletions cut 1 base from V and 6 bases from J, with 8 bases between. The CDR3 is made up of 13 amino acids. Here the CDR3 reads CASSQGPGDTQYF. In DNA form, the CDR3 reads TGCGCCAGCAGCCAAGGGCCGGGCGATACGCAGTATTTT.

This clonotype was found a few times. The rearrangement links TRBV9 to TRBJ2-2; D unclear. CDR3 length equals 13 residues. V was clipped by 2 bases and J by 4 bases, with 6 bases between them. Germline CDR1 SGDLS, CDR2 YYNGEE. The DNA for the CDR3 is TGTGCCAGCAGCGTGTGGGGCACCGGGGAGCTGTTTTTT. Protein sequence: CASSVWGTGELFF. The full variable domain, with the rest looked up from reference TRBV9 and TRBJ2-2, is DSGVTQTPKHLITATGQRVTLRCSPRSGDLSVYWYQQSLDQGLQFLIQYYNGEERAKGNILERFSAQQFPDLHSELNLSSLELGDSALYFCASSVWGTGELFFGEGSRLTVL.

J is TRBJ2-5 and V is TRBV6-2 or TRBV6-3; 7 bases map to TRBD2. CDR1 and CDR2 from the germline V gene are MNHEY and SVGEGT. The length of the CDR3 is 13 residues. V lost 10 bases, J lost 5 bases, and 10 bases stayed unmatched. CDR3 DNA sequence: TGTGCCACTCGACTAGCTCATTGGGAGACCCAGTACTTC. This gives the protein CATRLAHWETQYF.

The gene calls are TRBV6-5 and TRBJ2-7; 10 nucleotides agree with TRBD1. Germline V gene sequence: CDR1 MNHEY, CDR2 SVGAGI. This CDR3 is 14 amino acids long. The J segment lost 6 bases and the V segment lost 2 bases, leaving 4 bases of the junction unmatched. CDR3 sequence reads: CASSYIGTGVEQYF. CDR3 nucleotides: TGTGCCAGCAGTTACATCGGGACAGGGGTCGAGCAGTACTTC.

This clonotype was found a few times. The V and J genes are TRBV5-1 and TRBJ2-2; possibly TRBD1 for D (6 bases). The V gene's germline CDR1 is SGHRS and CDR2 YFSETQ. Trimming shortened V by 8 bases and J by 3 bases, and 14 bases separated the two germline ends. This CDR3 is 14 amino acids long. CDR3 coding DNA: TGCGCCAGTCACAGGGATGGGTACACCGGGGAGCTGTTTTTT. Amino acids: CASHRDGYTGELFF.

This clonotype was detected a few times. The chain couples TRBV29-1 to TRBJ2-7, with 9 bases aligning to TRBD1. Germline CDR1 reads SQVTM; CDR2 reads ANQGSEA. The CDR3 loop spans 14 amino acids. The V segment lost 5 bases and the J segment 2 bases; nucleotides outside the gene matches: 7. The CDR3 region is CSVPGQGPPYEQYF. The CDR3 coding sequence is TGCAGCGTTCCGGGACAGGGACCTCCCTACGAGCAGTACTTC.

The table lists this clonotype with a few counts. The chain has TRBV4-1 and TRBJ2-2; 9 bases fit TRBD2. The length of the CDR3 is 15 residues. With 4 bases clipped from V and 7 bases from J, the junction kept 7 bases outside the gene matches. Germline V gene lookup returns CDR1 MGHRA and CDR2 YSYEKL. The DNA of the CDR3 is TGCGCCAGCAGCCCGGGGACTAGCCGGGTCGGGGAGCTGTTTTTT. Translating it yields CASSPGTSRVGELFF.

This chain joins TRBV24-1 and TRBJ2-3, with 10 bases lining up with TRBD1. The CDR3 has 14 amino acids. Trimming took 7 bases from V and 2 from J; bases not matched to a gene: 2. Germline CDR1 and CDR2: KGHDR and SFDVKD. This CDR3 reads CATRGQGLTDTQYF. The CDR3 bases are TGTGCCACCAGGGGACAGGGGCTCACAGATACGCAGTATTTT.

This clonotype appeared a few times. The chain carries TRBV20-1 and TRBJ1-5; the D gene is possibly TRBD1 (5 bases). Germline lookup yields CDR1 DFQATT and CDR2 SNEGSKA (reference sequence). The CDR3 loop spans 15 amino acids. The V end lost 0 bases, the J end lost 4 bases, and 13 bases lay between the germline ends. The CDR3 sequence: CSARDQAGINQPQHF. CDR3 sequence (DNA): TGCAGTGCTAGAGATCAAGCAGGGATAAATCAGCCCCAGCATTTT.

This clonotype was detected a few times. The V gene is TRBV4-3, the J gene TRBJ2-7; 7 positions agree with TRBD2. Germline V gene sequence: CDR1 LGHNA, CDR2 YSLEER. The CDR3 consists of 16 residues. V lost 1 base, J lost 2 bases, and 8 bases stayed unmatched. For the CDR3, the DNA is TGCGCCAGCAGCCAAGTCTGGGCGGGAGCTACCTACGAGCAGTACTTC. Translated: CASSQVWAGATYEQYF.

This chain's CDR3 is CASSQRDRGPTDTQYF. CDR3 DNA sequence: TGCGCCAGCAGCCAACGGGACAGGGGGCCCACAGATACGCAGTATTTT. This rearrangement joins TRBV4-1 to TRBJ2-3; 12 nucleotides match TRBD1. The CDR3 has 16 residues. CDR1 MGHRA and CDR2 YSYEKL come from the germline V gene. With 2 bases clipped from V and 2 bases from J, the junction kept 2 bases outside the gene matches.

This sequence joins TRBV12-3 or TRBV12-4 and TRBJ2-5, with 7 bases that match TRBD1. This CDR3 is built from 14 residues. J was trimmed by 2 bases and V by 7 bases; bases with no gene match: 7. Here the CDR3 DNA reads TGTGCCAGCACTCGGGACAGAGTACAAGAGACCCAGTACTTC. Translation gives CASTRDRVQETQYF.

This clonotype was detected only a few times. Germline and junction disagree at one end, which may indicate a read error. This rearrangement joins TRBV12-3 or TRBV12-4 to TRBJ2-3; TRBD1 matches at 8 bases. This CDR3 is built from 12 residues. CDR3 nucleotide sequence: TGTGCCAGCAGTCCCCGGGACAGGCCCCTGGGTTTT. Translation: CASSPRDRPLGF.

The chain has TRBV12-3 or TRBV12-4 and TRBJ2-1, with TRBD2 identical over 10 bases. This CDR3 comprises 21 residues. V shed 10 bases and J 9 bases; nucleotides not matched to a gene: 33. CDR3 sequence: CATQFMSLAGDGFLGRGEQFF. As DNA, the CDR3 is TGTGCCACCCAGTTTATGTCCCTAGCGGGGGATGGGTTTTTGGGGCGCGGTGAGCAGTTCTTC.

This clonotype was observed at least ten times. The chain couples TRBV10-3 to TRBJ1-5; a weak D match, TRBD1 (5 bases). V lost 6 bases to trimming and J lost 6 bases, with 9 bases between them. Germline assignment: CDR1 ENHRY and CDR2 SYGVKD. The CDR3 is 12 amino acids. CDR3 amino acids: CAISGGSQPQHF. The CDR3 DNA reads TGTGCCATCAGCGGGGGTTCTCAGCCCCAGCATTTT.

This clonotype has a handful of counts. The genes are TRBV2 and TRBJ2-3; D possibly matches TRBD1 or TRBD2 (5 bases each). Deletions cut 4 bases from V and 2 bases from J, with 7 bases between. Germline-derived CDR1 and CDR2 are SNHLY and FYNNEI. There are 13 residues in the CDR3. CDR3 sequence reads: CASSGDATDTQYF. CDR3 sequence (DNA): TGTGCCAGCAGTGGGGACGCCACAGATACGCAGTATTTT.

The chain joins TRBV4-3 to TRBJ2-7; 10 bases agree with TRBD2. The CDR3 is 14 residues long. V trimming: 4 bases; J trimming: 5 bases; junction bases outside the gene matches: 5. The germline gives CDR1 LGHNA, CDR2 YSLEER. CDR3: CASSLLAGLDEQYF. Here the CDR3 DNA reads TGCGCCAGCAGCCTACTAGCGGGACTGGACGAGCAGTACTTC.

In this sample, this clonotype turned up a few times. The V gene is TRBV6-1, the J gene TRBJ2-7; D remains unclear. Germline V gene data show CDR1 as MNHNS and CDR2 as SASEGT. This CDR3 has 15 amino acids. V lost 2 bases and J 2 bases, leaving 13 bases between the germline ends. The CDR3 spells CASSERHMRTYEQYF. The CDR3 DNA reads TGTGCCAGCAGTGAAAGACACATGAGAACCTACGAGCAGTACTTC.

The chain uses TRBV12-3 or TRBV12-4 and TRBJ2-2; 9 nucleotides align to TRBD2. The CDR3 spans 16 residues. V lost 3 bases and J lost 6; bases outside the gene matches: 8. In DNA, the CDR3 is TGTGCCAGCAGTTTCGTGGCGGGGGGGCCGGCCGGGGAGCTGTTTTTT. Its translation is CASSFVAGGPAGELFF.